A selection of T cell receptor beta chains follows, all from one sample in a study of monozygotic twins with inflammatory bowel disease. TCRdb reprocessed the 5' RACE reads, with one entry per CDR3 protein and no DNA. This specimen shows around 99,000 distinct CDR3 sequences; the ten leading clones hold 9.5% to 15%. The sample was blood. The receptors originated from a human donor with ulcerative colitis or Crohn's disease, or a healthy co-twin of an affected twin (not recorded which). Both conserved end residues are part of each CDR3.

v_gene	j_gene	CDR3aa
TRBV6-1	TRBJ2-3	CASSGDSGVGTDTQYF
TRBV20-1	TRBJ2-3	CSASQRGDDTDTQYF
TRBV6-4	TRBJ2-7	CASSERGRRPDPYEQYF
TRBV4-3	TRBJ2-1	CASSQGTYPAENEQFF
TRBV6-5	TRBJ1-1	CASSYSGMGGRTEAFF
TRBV7-9	TRBJ1-1	CASSPPGATEAFF
TRBV20-1	TRBJ2-2	CSARRVAATGELFF
TRBV15	TRBJ2-3	CATNKGLTDTQYF
TRBV4-3	TRBJ1-2	CASSHRVLANYGYTF
TRBV11-3	TRBJ2-1	CASSSRWDNFLSSYNEQFF
TRBV3-1	TRBJ2-1	CASSQNIGTGIENEQFF
TRBV7-9	TRBJ1-2	CASSLAAGHLYGYTF
TRBV6-6	TRBJ1-1	CASSYLGTEAFF
TRBV5-4	TRBJ2-1	CASSLTSGIYNEQFF
TRBV4-1	TRBJ1-1	CASSQPLDRARALANTEAFF
TRBV6-6	TRBJ1-5	CASQYSNQPQHF
TRBV7-9	TRBJ2-1	CASGGQKYNEQFF
TRBV7-8	TRBJ2-1	CASSSWTQSYNEQFF
TRBV7-6	TRBJ2-3	CASSSLTSGSAPSTDTQYF
TRBV20-1	TRBJ1-1	CSAQWAGGRGHTEAFF
TRBV6-4	TRBJ2-1	CASSPGNSNEQFF
TRBV7-8	TRBJ2-3	CASSQLAGGLADTQYF
TRBV5-1	TRBJ1-2	CASSEGQAPGYTF
TRBV5-4	TRBJ2-1	CASSLALAGEYNEQFF
TRBV19	TRBJ1-1	CASSILMNTEAFF
TRBV7-2	TRBJ2-7	CASSSLGLSYEQYF
TRBV5-1	TRBJ1-5	CASSLGDYSNQPQHF
TRBV9	TRBJ1-1	CASSPGQGTTEALF
TRBV2	TRBJ2-7	CASSLLSAYEQYF
TRBV19	TRBJ1-2	CASSINRASYGYTF
TRBV7-9	TRBJ1-1	CASSLAGPGAEAFF
TRBV12-3/TRBV12-4	TRBJ1-1	CASSSTGGRTEAFF
TRBV4-1	TRBJ2-7	CASSQGTEYYEQYF
TRBV7-2	TRBJ2-7	CASSPGGFYEQYF
TRBV5-4	TRBJ1-2	CASSFPGSNYGYTF
TRBV28	TRBJ2-3	CASSLGGPGFTDTQYF
TRBV27	TRBJ2-5	CASGQTGTPETQYF
TRBV2	TRBJ2-1	CASSAQRGNEQFF
TRBV3-1	TRBJ1-1	CASSQSGLWDTEAFF
TRBV20-1	TRBJ1-6	CSARYGGSYNSPLHF
TRBV7-9	TRBJ1-5	CASSSTEGGNQPQHF
TRBV10-3	TRBJ2-5	CAISQDSQETQYF
TRBV28	TRBJ1-1	CASSSTGTGSNTEAFF
TRBV2	TRBJ2-7	CASRGPYEQYF
TRBV12-3/TRBV12-4	TRBJ2-4	CASSLGGTIQYF
TRBV20-1	TRBJ2-2	CSAIRQGRTGELFF
TRBV20-1	TRBJ2-5	CSARDLERGQETQYF
TRBV14	TRBJ2-3	CASSQEGTQYF
TRBV15	TRBJ1-2	CATSPGQDYGYTF
TRBV20-1	TRBJ2-3	CSARRTPDNTQYF
TRBV5-1	TRBJ2-7	CASSSGRTSVAYEQYF
TRBV28	TRBJ1-6	CASSQQAYNSPLHF
TRBV6-1	TRBJ1-5	CASIRGYNQPQHF
TRBV7-8	TRBJ2-2	CASSPERAGELFF
TRBV27	TRBJ1-6	CASSLRSQFSSPLHF